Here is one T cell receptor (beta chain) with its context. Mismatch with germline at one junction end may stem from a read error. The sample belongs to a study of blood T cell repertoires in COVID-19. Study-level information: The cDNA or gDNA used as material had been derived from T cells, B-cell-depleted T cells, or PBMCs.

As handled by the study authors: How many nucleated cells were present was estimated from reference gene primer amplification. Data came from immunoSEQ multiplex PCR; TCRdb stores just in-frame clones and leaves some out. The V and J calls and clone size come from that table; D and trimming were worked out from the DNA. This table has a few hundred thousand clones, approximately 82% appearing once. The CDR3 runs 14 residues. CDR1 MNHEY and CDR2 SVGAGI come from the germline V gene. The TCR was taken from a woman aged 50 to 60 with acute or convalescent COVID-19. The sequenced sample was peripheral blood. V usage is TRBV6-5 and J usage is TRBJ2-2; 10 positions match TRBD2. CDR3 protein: CASKPGLANGELFF. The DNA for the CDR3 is TGTGCAAGCAAACCGGGACTAGCGAACGGGGAGCTGTTTTTT.